This T cell receptor beta chain was sequenced for a study of T-cell reconstitution after alpha-beta-depleted transplantation in children. Unique molecular identifiers were built into the TCRbeta library. TCRdb reanalysed the PCR reads using MiXCR and keeps one entry per CDR3 protein. This sample carries 200,000 to 250,000 distinct CDR3 sequences, approximately 8% of them seen once, and the ten largest clones take about 40%. This clonotype was seen a handful of times. The receptor was derived from a male patient aged 2 to 9 who had a stem cell transplant for acute myeloid leukemia, so the T cells may come from the graft donor. Here the sequenced sample was PBMCs, mostly from graft donor cells, taken 360 days after TCRalphabeta/CD19-depleted stem cell transplant.

The CDR3 loop is CASSEYGTFVSGNTIYF. CDR3 DNA: TGTGCCAGCAGTGAATATGGGACGTTCGTCTCTGGAAACACCATATATTTT. This chain joins TRBV2 and TRBJ1-3, with D possibly matching TRBD1 (5 bases). Trimming cost V 2 bases and J 0 bases, with 14 bases left between them. Germline loops: CDR1 SNHLY, CDR2 FYNNEI. CDR3 length: 17 residues.